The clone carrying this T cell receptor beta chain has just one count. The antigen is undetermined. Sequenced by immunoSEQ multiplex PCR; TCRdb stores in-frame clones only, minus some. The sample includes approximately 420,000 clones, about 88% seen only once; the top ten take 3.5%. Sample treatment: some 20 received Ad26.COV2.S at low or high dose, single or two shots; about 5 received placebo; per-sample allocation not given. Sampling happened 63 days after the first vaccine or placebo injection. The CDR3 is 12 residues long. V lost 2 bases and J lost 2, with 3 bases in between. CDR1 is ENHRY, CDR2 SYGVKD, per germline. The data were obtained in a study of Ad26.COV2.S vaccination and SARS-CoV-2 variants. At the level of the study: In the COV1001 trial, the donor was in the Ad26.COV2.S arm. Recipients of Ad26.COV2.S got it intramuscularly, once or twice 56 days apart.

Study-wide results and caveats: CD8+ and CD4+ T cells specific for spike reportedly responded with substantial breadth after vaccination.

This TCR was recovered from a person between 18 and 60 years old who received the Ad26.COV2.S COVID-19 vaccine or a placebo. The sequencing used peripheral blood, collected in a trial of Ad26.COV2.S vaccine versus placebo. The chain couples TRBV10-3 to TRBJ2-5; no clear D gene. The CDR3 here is CAISEVQETQYF. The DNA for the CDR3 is TGTGCCATCAGTGAGGTACAAGAGACCCAGTACTTC.